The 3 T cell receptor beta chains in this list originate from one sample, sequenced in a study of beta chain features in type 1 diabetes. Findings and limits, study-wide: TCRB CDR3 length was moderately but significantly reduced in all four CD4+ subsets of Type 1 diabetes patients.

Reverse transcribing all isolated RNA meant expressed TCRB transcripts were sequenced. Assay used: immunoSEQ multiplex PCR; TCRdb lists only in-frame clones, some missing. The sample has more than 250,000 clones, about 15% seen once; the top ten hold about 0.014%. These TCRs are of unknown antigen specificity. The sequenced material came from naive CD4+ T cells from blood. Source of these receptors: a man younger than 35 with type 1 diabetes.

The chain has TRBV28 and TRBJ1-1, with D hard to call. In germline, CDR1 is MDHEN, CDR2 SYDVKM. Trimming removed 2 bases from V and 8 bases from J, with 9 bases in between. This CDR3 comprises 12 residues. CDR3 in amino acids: CASSLGTEEAFF. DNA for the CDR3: TGTGCCAGCAGTTTAGGAACAGAAGAAGCTTTCTTT.

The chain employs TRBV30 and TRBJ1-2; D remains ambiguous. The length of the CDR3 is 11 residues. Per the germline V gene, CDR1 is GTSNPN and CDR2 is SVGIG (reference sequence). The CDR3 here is CGFGVVYGYTF. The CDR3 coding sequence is TGTGGGTTCGGGGTGGTCTATGGCTACACCTTC. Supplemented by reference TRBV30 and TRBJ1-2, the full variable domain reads SQTIHQWPATLVQPVGSPLSLECTVEGTSNPNLYWYRQAAGRGLQLLFYSVGIGQISSEVPQNLSASRPQDRQFILSSKKLLLSDSGFYLCGFGVVYGYTFGSGTRLTVV.

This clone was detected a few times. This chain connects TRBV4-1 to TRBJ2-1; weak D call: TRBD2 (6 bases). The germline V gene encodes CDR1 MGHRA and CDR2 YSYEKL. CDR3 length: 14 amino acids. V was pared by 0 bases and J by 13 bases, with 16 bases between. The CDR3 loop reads CASSQEGKLAPQFF. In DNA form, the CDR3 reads TGCGCCAGCAGCCAAGAGGGAAAACTAGCCCCCCAGTTCTTC.